This T cell receptor beta chain was sequenced during a study of blood T cell repertoires in COVID-19. Looking at the study overall: Researchers got acute and convalescent COVID-19 samples from the United States, Italy and Spain. T cells, B-cell-depleted T cells, or PBMCs supplied cDNA or gDNA.

Study processing details: Estimation of nucleated cell counts was performed using reference gene primer amplification. Produced via immunoSEQ multiplex PCR; TCRdb's table is partial and in-frame only. That table gives V, J and clone size, and the DNA gave D and trimming. This table holds under 200,000 clones, 83% found once. CDR1 and CDR2 (germline): MNHEY, SVGAGI. This CDR3 has 13 residues. The V and J ends lost 6 bases and 8 bases, in that order; junction bases with no gene match: 5. The sequenced material came from peripheral blood. The TCR originated in a woman older than 75 with acute or convalescent COVID-19. This sequence joins TRBV6-5 and TRBJ1-4, with 8 positions matching TRBD1. The CDR3 spells CASRRGQAEKLFF. In DNA, the CDR3 is TGTGCCAGCAGGAGGGGACAGGCGGAAAAACTGTTTTTT.